What follows are 23 T cell receptor beta chains derived from one specimen sequenced in a study of Ad26.COV2.S vaccination and SARS-CoV-2 variants. Treatment defined: about 20 received Ad26.COV2.S at low or high dose, single or two shots; about 5 received placebo; per-sample allocation not given. Collection of samples fell on day 63 after the first vaccine or placebo injection. Clones were read by immunoSEQ multiplex PCR, and TCRdb kept only the in-frame ones, dropping some. The sample contains hundreds of thousands of clones, around nine tenths of which appear only once. Material: peripheral blood, obtained in a trial of Ad26.COV2.S vaccine versus placebo. Receptors were obtained from a person between 18 and 65 years old who received the Ad26.COV2.S COVID-19 vaccine or a placebo.

This clone came up once. The J gene is TRBJ2-2, the V gene TRBV6-1, with D perhaps assigned TRBD1 or TRBD2 (5 bases each). Germline V gene lookup returns CDR1 MNHNS and CDR2 SASEGT. The CDR3 totals 16 residues. The V gene lost 1 base and the J gene lost 1 base, with 10 bases spanning the gap. In DNA form, the CDR3 reads TGTGCCAGCAGTGAAGTAGGGGAGTGGAACACCGGGGAGCTGTTTTTT. Its translation: CASSEVGEWNTGELFF.

V and J are TRBV15 and TRBJ1-4; D is ambiguous. V was trimmed by 1 base and J by 7 bases, leaving 16 bases between them. The CDR3 sequence is 16 residues long. Looked up from germline, CDR1 is LNHNV and CDR2 is YYDKDF (reference sequence). The CDR3 sequence is CATSRGDEGVREKLFF. CDR3 in DNA: TGTGCCACCAGCAGAGGCGATGAGGGAGTACGTGAAAAACTGTTTTTT.

As to this clone: Other DNA sequences in the sample encode the same CDR3. The rearrangement links TRBV6-2 or TRBV6-3 to TRBJ2-1; the match to TRBD2 covers 11 bases. Looked up from germline, CDR1 is MNHEY and CDR2 is SVGEGT. CDR3 size: 15 residues. Trimming removed 5 bases from V and 4 bases from J; junction bases left unmatched: 4. The CDR3 is CASSKTSGVYNEQFF. The CDR3 region has the DNA TGTGCCAGCAGTAAGACTAGCGGGGTATACAATGAGCAGTTCTTC.

V gene TRBV21-1 combines with J gene TRBJ2-7; whether TRBD1, the table's D call, matches the DNA was not checked. TRBV21-1 is a pseudogene. The CDR3 runs 15 residues. CDR3 in DNA: TGTGCCAGCAGCGGGGGTGAGGGACAGCAAGGCGAGCAGTACTTC. Protein sequence: CASSGGEGQQGEQYF.

V gene TRBV30 combines with J gene TRBJ1-1; D ambiguous. Trimming removed 2 bases from V and 4 bases from J, with 11 bases in between. This CDR3 is 13 amino acids long. CDR1 GTSNPN and CDR2 SVGIG come from the germline V gene (reference sequence). The CDR3 DNA is TGTGCCTGGAGTAGAGTCAAGGGCACTGAAGCTTTCTTT. It is translated as CAWSRVKGTEAFF.

This chain joins TRBV7-6 and TRBJ2-7; 9 nucleotides agree with TRBD1. Germline loops: CDR1 SGHVS, CDR2 FNYEAQ. This CDR3 region has 10 residues. The V gene end was trimmed by 4 bases and the J gene end by 11 bases; junction bases not matched to a gene: 0. The chain's CDR3 is CASSWDREYF. The CDR3 DNA sequence: TGTGCCAGCAGCTGGGACAGGGAGTACTTC. Based on the CDR3 plus reference TRBV7-6 and TRBJ2-7, the full variable domain is GAGVSQSPRYKVTKRGQDVALRCDPISGHVSLYWYRQALGQGPEFLTYFNYEAQQDKSGLPNDRFSAERPEGSISTLTIQRTEQRDSAMYRCASSWDREYFGPGTRLTVT.

This CDR3 reads CASSYPKGSPLYQETQYF. CDR3 bases: TGTGCCAGCAGTTACCCCAAAGGGTCGCCCCTGTACCAAGAGACCCAGTACTTC. The chain has TRBV6-2 or TRBV6-3 and TRBJ2-5; D gene uncertain. This CDR3 spans 18 amino acids. The V end was cut by 2 bases, the J end by 0 bases, with 19 bases between. The germline CDR1 and CDR2 sequences are MNHEY and SVGEGT.

The genes are TRBV2 and TRBJ2-7; D uncertain. Trimming shortened V by 5 bases and J by 2 bases, and 7 bases separated the two germline ends. The CDR3 sequence is 12 residues long. Looked up from germline, CDR1 is SNHLY and CDR2 is FYNNEI. This chain's CDR3 is CASSYGPYEQYF. The CDR3 nucleotides read TGTGCCAGCAGTTACGGGCCCTACGAGCAGTACTTC.

In regard to this clone: Other DNA sequences of this sample code for an identical CDR3. The chain carries TRBV9 and TRBJ2-7; D unclear. CDR1 and CDR2 (germline): SGDLS, YYNGEE. Trimming removed 2 bases from V and 0 bases from J, with 9 bases in between. The CDR3 consists of 14 residues. This CDR3 reads CASSVADGSYEQYF. DNA for the CDR3: TGTGCCAGCAGCGTGGCGGACGGCTCCTACGAGCAGTACTTC.

V usage is TRBV6-2 or TRBV6-3 and J usage is TRBJ2-1; D unclear. V was shortened by 3 bases and J by 7 bases, with 10 bases between the two germline ends. The V gene's germline CDR1 is MNHEY and CDR2 SVGEGT. The CDR3 consists of 13 residues. The CDR3 here is CASSYGPRNEQFF. The DNA for the CDR3 is TGTGCCAGCAGTTATGGGCCGAGAAATGAGCAGTTCTTC.

The chain recombines TRBV6-5 with TRBJ1-2; tentatively, D is TRBD1 (5 bases). Germline CDR1 MNHEY, CDR2 SVGAGI. The CDR3 sequence is 13 residues long. V lost 5 bases and J 8 bases, leaving 15 bases between the germline ends. CDR3 region: CASSLDSGVGYTF. The CDR3 nucleotides read TGTGCCAGCAGTCTCGACAGTGGGGTCGGCTACACCTTC.

The rearrangement joins TRBV28 to TRBJ1-2; D gene ambiguous. Germline V gene sequence: CDR1 MDHEN, CDR2 SYDVKM. The CDR3 has 12 residues. V lost 8 bases to trimming and J lost 7 bases, with 14 bases between them. The DNA for the CDR3 is TGTGCCAGCGATACGGTCGGGAGTGGCTACACCTTC. It translates to CASDTVGSGYTF.

The chain couples TRBV6-2 or TRBV6-3 to TRBJ2-1; possibly TRBD1 for D (6 bases). This CDR3 is 13 amino acids long. CDR1 and CDR2 from the germline V gene are MNHEY and SVGEGT. The V gene lost 2 bases and the J gene lost 12 bases, with 14 bases spanning the gap. The CDR3 protein is CASSYGVQGWQFF. The CDR3 DNA sequence: TGTGCCAGCAGTTACGGGGTACAGGGCTGGCAGTTCTTC.

The chain couples TRBV9 to TRBJ2-5, with 12 bases aligning to TRBD1. V shed 4 bases, J shed 5 bases, and the junction held 3 bases outside the gene matches. Germline CDR1 and CDR2: SGDLS and YYNGEE. The CDR3 covers 14 residues. The CDR3 loop reads CASSPGQGAETQYF. CDR3 DNA sequence: TGTGCCAGCAGCCCGGGACAGGGGGCGGAGACCCAGTACTTC.

This chain connects TRBV12-3 or TRBV12-4 to TRBJ1-6; D unclear. V shed 6 bases and J shed 9 bases, with 9 bases lying between them. The CDR3 extends over 12 amino acids. Here the CDR3 reads CASSRPTSPLHF. CDR3 coding DNA: TGTGCCAGCAGCCGACCCACTTCACCCCTCCACTTT.

On this clone itself: Different DNA sequences within this sample yield the same CDR3. The J gene is TRBJ1-6, the V gene TRBV9; 7 bases align to TRBD1. Per germline, CDR1 SGDLS and CDR2 YYNGEE. The ends lost 2 bases at V and 10 bases at J; junction bases unmatched: 6. CDR3 length: 14 amino acids. The CDR3: CASSVRDSYSPLHF. The DNA for the CDR3 is TGTGCCAGCAGCGTCAGGGACAGCTACTCACCCCTCCACTTT. Supplemented by reference TRBV9 and TRBJ1-6, the full variable domain reads DSGVTQTPKHLITATGQRVTLRCSPRSGDLSVYWYQQSLDQGLQFLIQYYNGEERAKGNILERFSAQQFPDLHSELNLSSLELGDSALYFCASSVRDSYSPLHFGNGTRLTVT.

This clone appeared a single time. The chain is built from TRBV29-1 and TRBJ2-1, with unresolved D. The CDR3 totals 12 residues. V dropped 2 bases and J dropped 3 bases, with 5 bases sitting between them. From germline, CDR1 is SQVTM and CDR2 ANQGSEA. CDR3 sequence: CSVEFSYNEQFF. The CDR3 DNA is TGCAGCGTTGAATTTAGCTACAATGAGCAGTTCTTC.

The chain links TRBV12-3 or TRBV12-4 to TRBJ1-5, with TRBD1 as a possible D gene (6 bases). The CDR3 is 13 residues long. V was clipped by 4 bases and J by 11 bases, with 15 bases between them. CDR3 sequence: CASSSLTGTTQHF. CDR3 in DNA: TGTGCCAGCAGTTCTCTGACAGGCACGACCCAGCATTTT.

This clone was seen once. This rearrangement joins TRBV24-1 to TRBJ1-5, with a tentative D call TRBD1 (6 bases). The CDR3 has 15 amino acids. The germline CDR1 and CDR2 sequences are KGHDR and SFDVKD. V lost 8 bases and J lost 3, with 16 bases in between. The CDR3 DNA sequence: TGTGCCACCAACAGGACAGAGGAGGTCAATCAGCCCCAGCATTTT. This gives the protein CATNRTEEVNQPQHF.

This clone was picked up a small number of times. The V and J genes are TRBV6-5 and TRBJ1-2, with a weak D call TRBD1 (6 bases). Germline assignment: CDR1 MNHEY and CDR2 SVGAGI. The CDR3 sequence is 14 residues long. The V gene lost 0 bases and the J gene lost 8 bases, with 13 bases spanning the gap. The CDR3 region is CASSYSGQGHGYTF. As DNA, the CDR3 is TGTGCCAGCAGTTACTCCGGCCAGGGGCACGGCTACACCTTC.

The CDR3 loop reads CASSQKTGVDYGYTF. The DNA of the CDR3 is TGTGCCAGCAGCCAAAAGACAGGGGTGGACTATGGCTACACCTTC. The chain employs TRBV11-2 and TRBJ1-2, with 8 bases lining up with TRBD1. The germline V gene has CDR1 SGHAT and CDR2 FQNNGV. With V trimmed by 5 bases and J by 3 bases, 8 bases remained unmatched. The CDR3 is 15 amino acids.

The CDR3 DNA follows: TGTGCCAGCAGTGGGGACCTAGCGGCCTTCCAAGAGACCCAGTACTTC. It encodes CASSGDLAAFQETQYF. V is TRBV2 and J is TRBJ2-5; 7 nucleotides line up with TRBD2. The ends lost 4 bases at V and 1 base at J; junction bases unmatched: 9. CDR3 length: 16 amino acids. Germline-derived CDR1 and CDR2 are SNHLY and FYNNEI.

The chain recombines TRBV19 with TRBJ2-1; D unclear. The V gene lost 1 base and the J gene lost 5 bases, with 3 bases spanning the gap. CDR3 length equals 12 residues. CDR1 is LNHDA, CDR2 SQIVND, per germline (reference sequence). The CDR3 region has the DNA TGTGCCAGTAGTATAGCTGACAATGAGCAGTTCTTC. Translation: CASSIADNEQFF.